Listed below are T cell receptor beta chains from one sample, sequenced in a study of regulatory T cells in long-lasting Graves disease. One entry per CDR3 protein results from TCRdb running MiXCR on the multiplex PCR reads. In the table there are about 450,000 distinct CDR3 sequences, 14% of which are singletons. The same data also contributed to another study, on T cells in Graves' hyperthyroidism and ophthalmopathy.

The material sequenced was peripheral blood mononuclear cells (PBMCs), taken at new diagnosis, from a patient treated with antithyroid drugs. The receptors come from a woman in her forties or fifties with Graves disease. The CDR3 runs from the conserved cysteine through the conserved F or W. The order of the fields is V gene, clone size, J gene, D gene, CDR3 DNA, CDR3 protein. A D gene is named only where the DNA matches it firmly. Size is omitted from some rows. Given values are once, few, many or a class for expanded clones.

V gene: TRBV28; clone size: few; J gene: TRBJ1-4; D gene: TRBD1; CDR3 DNA: TGTGCCAGCCACGAGGACAGGGCAATTCATGAAAAACTGTTTTTT; CDR3 protein: CASHEDRAIHEKLFF
V gene: TRBV20-1; clone size: -; J gene: TRBJ2-3; D gene: TRBD2; CDR3 DNA: TGCAGTGCTAGTTGGACCGGGACTAGCGGGGCTCAGACAGATACGCAGTATTTT; CDR3 protein: CSASWTGTSGAQTDTQYF
V gene: TRBV12-3/TRBV12-4; clone size: many; J gene: TRBJ2-6; D gene: -; CDR3 DNA: TGTGCCAGCAGTTTTAGGGAGAGGACTGGGGCCAACGTCCTGACTTTC; CDR3 protein: CASSFRERTGANVLTF
V gene: TRBV25-1; clone size: few; J gene: TRBJ1-2; D gene: -; CDR3 DNA: TGTGCCAGCAGTGCTCCGGGACCCGACTATGGCTACACCTTC; CDR3 protein: CASSAPGPDYGYTF
V gene: TRBV5-1; clone size: many; J gene: TRBJ2-7; D gene: TRBD1; CDR3 DNA: TGCGCCAGCAGCTTGGTAGAGGGGGCCTCCTACGAGCAGTACTTC; CDR3 protein: CASSLVEGASYEQYF
V gene: TRBV3-1; clone size: many; J gene: TRBJ2-7; D gene: TRBD2; CDR3 DNA: TGTGCCAGCAGCCAAATAGCGGGAGGGGCCTACGAGCAGTACTTC; CDR3 protein: CASSQIAGGAYEQYF
V gene: TRBV7-9; clone size: few; J gene: TRBJ2-3; D gene: -; CDR3 DNA: TGTGCCAGCAGCGCCGCCGGGGGACTGGTCCCAGATACGCAGTATTTT; CDR3 protein: CASSAAGGLVPDTQYF
V gene: TRBV20-1; clone size: -; J gene: TRBJ2-7; D gene: -; CDR3 DNA: TGCAGTGCTAGAGGCCGAGCGGGCAGCGACTCCTACGAGCAGTACTTC; CDR3 protein: CSARGRAGSDSYEQYF
V gene: TRBV5-1; clone size: many; J gene: TRBJ2-7; D gene: TRBD2; CDR3 DNA: TGCGCCAGCAGCTTGATCAGCGGGAGAAAAAGATACGAGCAGTACTTC; CDR3 protein: CASSLISGRKRYEQYF
V gene: TRBV6-2/TRBV6-3; clone size: many; J gene: TRBJ1-1; D gene: -; CDR3 DNA: TGTGCCAGCAGTTGGGAGTGGGGGGGGAACACTGAAGCTTTCTTT; CDR3 protein: CASSWEWGGNTEAFF
V gene: TRBV10-3; clone size: many; J gene: TRBJ2-7; D gene: TRBD2; CDR3 DNA: TGTGCCATCAGTGAGTCTAGCGGGAGCTACGAGCAGTACTTC; CDR3 protein: CAISESSGSYEQYF
V gene: TRBV7-8; clone size: many; J gene: TRBJ2-7; D gene: TRBD2; CDR3 DNA: TGTGCCAGCAGCTTGGCGACTAGCGGGAGGGCCTCCTACGAGCAGTACTTC; CDR3 protein: CASSLATSGRASYEQYF
V gene: TRBV10-3; clone size: many; J gene: TRBJ2-3; D gene: TRBD1; CDR3 DNA: TGTGCCATCAGTGCTGACAGGGTGGCAGATACGCAGTATTTT; CDR3 protein: CAISADRVADTQYF
V gene: TRBV18; clone size: many; J gene: TRBJ2-1; D gene: -; CDR3 DNA: TGTGCCAGCTCACCACCGGGCAGCTCGGGCAATGAGCAGTTCTTC; CDR3 protein: CASSPPGSSGNEQFF
V gene: TRBV19; clone size: -; J gene: TRBJ1-1; D gene: -; CDR3 DNA: TGTGCCAGTAGTCACGATGGGGGGAACACTGAAGCTTTCTTT; CDR3 protein: CASSHDGGNTEAFF
V gene: TRBV14; clone size: -; J gene: TRBJ2-1; D gene: TRBD2; CDR3 DNA: TGTGCCAGCAGCCAAGAGACTAGCGTACTCTTTTACAATGAGCAGCTCTTC; CDR3 protein: CASSQETSVLFYNEQLF
V gene: TRBV12-3/TRBV12-4; clone size: many; J gene: TRBJ2-7; D gene: -; CDR3 DNA: TGTGCCAGCAGTTTTGGGGCTTACTACGAGCAGTACTTC; CDR3 protein: CASSFGAYYEQYF
V gene: TRBV2; clone size: -; J gene: TRBJ2-3; D gene: -; CDR3 DNA: TGTGCCAGCACCGGCGTAGGGAACACAGATACGCAGTATTTT; CDR3 protein: CASTGVGNTDTQYF
V gene: TRBV5-4; clone size: few; J gene: TRBJ1-1; D gene: TRBD1; CDR3 DNA: TGTGCCAGCAGCCCCGGGACAGGGGGGCCCATGAACACTGAAGCTTTCTTT; CDR3 protein: CASSPGTGGPMNTEAFF
V gene: TRBV7-2; clone size: -; J gene: TRBJ2-5; D gene: -; CDR3 DNA: TGTGCCAGCAGCACCCCTCAGACTAGACGAGAGACCCAGTACTTC; CDR3 protein: CASSTPQTRRETQYF
V gene: TRBV7-9; clone size: -; J gene: TRBJ1-1; D gene: TRBD1; CDR3 DNA: TGTGCCAGCAGCTTAATGGACAGGCCAAAGAACACTGAAGCTTTCTTT; CDR3 protein: CASSLMDRPKNTEAFF
V gene: TRBV6-1; clone size: -; J gene: TRBJ2-7; D gene: TRBD2; CDR3 DNA: TGTGCCAGCAGACTAGCGGGACACTACAATGAGCAGTACTTC; CDR3 protein: CASRLAGHYNEQYF
V gene: TRBV18; clone size: many; J gene: TRBJ2-1; D gene: TRBD2; CDR3 DNA: TGTGCCAGCTCCCGGGCCGGGACTAGCTCCTACAATGAGCAGTTCTTC; CDR3 protein: CASSRAGTSSYNEQFF
V gene: TRBV6-6; clone size: many; J gene: TRBJ2-7; D gene: -; CDR3 DNA: TGTGCCAGCAGTTACTCGATCATAGGGACTCCCTACGAGCAGTACTTC; CDR3 protein: CASSYSIIGTPYEQYF
V gene: TRBV28; clone size: few; J gene: TRBJ1-3; D gene: -; CDR3 DNA: TGTGCCAGCAGTTTCCGAAGGGACTTCTATTTT; CDR3 protein: CASSFRRDFYF
V gene: TRBV11-2; clone size: many; J gene: TRBJ2-3; D gene: TRBD1; CDR3 DNA: TGTGCCAGCAGCTTACAGGGGGCAGATACGCAGTATTTT; CDR3 protein: CASSLQGADTQYF
V gene: TRBV5-4; clone size: many; J gene: TRBJ2-7; D gene: TRBD2; CDR3 DNA: TGTGCCAGCAGCTTGGCGCTAGCGGGAGCATCCGAGCAGTACTTC; CDR3 protein: CASSLALAGASEQYF
V gene: TRBV5-1; clone size: -; J gene: TRBJ2-4; D gene: -; CDR3 DNA: TGCGCCAGCAGCTTGGCCGTCGGAGCCAAAAACATTCAGTACTTC; CDR3 protein: CASSLAVGAKNIQYF
V gene: TRBV12-3/TRBV12-4; clone size: many; J gene: TRBJ2-7; D gene: -; CDR3 DNA: TGTGCCAGCACATGGGGCAGGGATTTTGAGCAGTACTTC; CDR3 protein: CASTWGRDFEQYF
V gene: TRBV12-3/TRBV12-4; clone size: many; J gene: TRBJ2-1; D gene: -; CDR3 DNA: TGTGCCAGCAGTTTTCCCCAGGGGGGCGATGAGCAGTTCTTC; CDR3 protein: CASSFPQGGDEQFF
V gene: TRBV6-2/TRBV6-3; clone size: many; J gene: TRBJ2-7; D gene: TRBD1; CDR3 DNA: TGTGCCAGCGACAGGGGTAACTCCTACGAGCAGTACTTC; CDR3 protein: CASDRGNSYEQYF
V gene: TRBV28; clone size: many; J gene: TRBJ1-2; D gene: TRBD1; CDR3 DNA: TGTGCCAGCAGTTGGCAGGGGGATGGCTACACCTTC; CDR3 protein: CASSWQGDGYTF
V gene: TRBV3-1; clone size: few; J gene: TRBJ2-3; D gene: TRBD2; CDR3 DNA: TGTGCCAGCAGCCAAGCGGGGGGAAATACGCAGTATTTT; CDR3 protein: CASSQAGGNTQYF
V gene: TRBV28; clone size: -; J gene: TRBJ2-6; D gene: -; CDR3 DNA: TGTGCCAATGCGGAAAGCTCTGGGGCCAACGTCCTGACTTTC; CDR3 protein: CANAESSGANVLTF
V gene: TRBV20-1; clone size: few; J gene: TRBJ1-1; D gene: -; CDR3 DNA: TGCAGTGCTAGAGACGGAACCCAGGTGAACACTGGAGCTTTCTTT; CDR3 protein: CSARDGTQVNTGAFF
V gene: TRBV6-5; clone size: -; J gene: TRBJ2-5; D gene: -; CDR3 DNA: TGTGCCGGCAGTTGGGGGGAGACCCAGTACTTC; CDR3 protein: CAGSWGETQYF
V gene: TRBV30; clone size: many; J gene: TRBJ2-1; D gene: TRBD2; CDR3 DNA: TGTGCCTACCGAGGGAGGGCCTCCTACAATGAGCAGTTCTTC; CDR3 protein: CAYRGRASYNEQFF
V gene: TRBV2; clone size: many; J gene: TRBJ1-5; D gene: -; CDR3 DNA: TGTGCCAGCAGTGAAGCGGGGGGTTCGCTTCAGCCCCAGCATTTT; CDR3 protein: CASSEAGGSLQPQHF